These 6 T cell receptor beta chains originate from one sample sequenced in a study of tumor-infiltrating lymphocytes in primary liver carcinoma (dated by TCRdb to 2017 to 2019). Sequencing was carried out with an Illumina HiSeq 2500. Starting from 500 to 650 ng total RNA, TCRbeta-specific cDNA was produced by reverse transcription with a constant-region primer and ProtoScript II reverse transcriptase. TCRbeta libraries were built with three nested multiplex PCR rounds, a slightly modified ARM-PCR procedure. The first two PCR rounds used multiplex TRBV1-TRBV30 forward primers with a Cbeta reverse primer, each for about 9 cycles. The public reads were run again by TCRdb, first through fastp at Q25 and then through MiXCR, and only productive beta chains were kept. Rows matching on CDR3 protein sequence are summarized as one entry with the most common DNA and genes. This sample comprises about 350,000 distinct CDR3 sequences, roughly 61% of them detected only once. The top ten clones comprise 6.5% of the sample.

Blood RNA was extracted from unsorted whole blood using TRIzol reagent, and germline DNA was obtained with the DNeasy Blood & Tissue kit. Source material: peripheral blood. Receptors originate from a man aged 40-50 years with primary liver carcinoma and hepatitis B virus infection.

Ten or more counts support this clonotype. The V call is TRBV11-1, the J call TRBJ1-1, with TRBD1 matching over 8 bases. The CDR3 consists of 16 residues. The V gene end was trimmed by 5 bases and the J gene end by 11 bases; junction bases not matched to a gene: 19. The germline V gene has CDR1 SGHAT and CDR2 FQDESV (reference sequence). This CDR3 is CASSPLVGTGPPGAFF. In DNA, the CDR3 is TGTGCCAGCAGCCCCCTTGTCGGGACAGGTCCTCCCGGGGCTTTCTTT. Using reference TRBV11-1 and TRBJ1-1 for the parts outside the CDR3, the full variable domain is EAEVAQSPRYKITEKSQAVAFWCDPISGHATLYWYRQILGQGPELLVQFQDESVVDDSQLPKDRFSAERLKGVDSTLKIQPAELGDSAMYLCASSPLVGTGPPGAFFGQGTRLTVV.

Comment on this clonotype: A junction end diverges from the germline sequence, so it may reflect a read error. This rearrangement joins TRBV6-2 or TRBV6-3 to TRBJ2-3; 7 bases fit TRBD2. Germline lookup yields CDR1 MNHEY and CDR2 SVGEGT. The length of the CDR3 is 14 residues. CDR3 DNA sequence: TGTGCCATTAAGACGGGAGGAACCCCAGATACTCAGTATTTT. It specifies CAIKTGGTPDTQYF.

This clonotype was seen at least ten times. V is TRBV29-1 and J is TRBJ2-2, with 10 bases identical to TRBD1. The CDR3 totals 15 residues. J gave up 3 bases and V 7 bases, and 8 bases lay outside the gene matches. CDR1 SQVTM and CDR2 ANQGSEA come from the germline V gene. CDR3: CSARDRGDYTGELFF. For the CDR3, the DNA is TGCAGCGCCAGGGACAGGGGCGATTACACCGGGGAGCTGTTTTTT.

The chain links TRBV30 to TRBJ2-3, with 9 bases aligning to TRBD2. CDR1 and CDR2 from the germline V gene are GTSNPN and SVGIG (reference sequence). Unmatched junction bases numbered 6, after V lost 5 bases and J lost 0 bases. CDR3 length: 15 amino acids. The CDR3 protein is CAWVSGSGSTDTQYF. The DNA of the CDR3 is TGTGCCTGGGTTAGCGGGAGCGGGAGCACAGATACGCAGTATTTT.

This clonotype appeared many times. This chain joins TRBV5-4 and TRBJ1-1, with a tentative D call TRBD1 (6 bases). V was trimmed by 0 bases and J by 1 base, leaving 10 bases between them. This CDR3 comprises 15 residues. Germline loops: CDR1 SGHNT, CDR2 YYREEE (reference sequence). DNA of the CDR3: TGTGCCAGCAGCTTGGATGGGACATCGAACACTGAAGCTTTCTTT. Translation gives CASSLDGTSNTEAFF.

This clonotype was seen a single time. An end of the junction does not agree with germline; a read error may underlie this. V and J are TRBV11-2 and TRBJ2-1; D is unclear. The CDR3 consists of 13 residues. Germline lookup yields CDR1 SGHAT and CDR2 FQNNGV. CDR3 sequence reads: CASSTPWGCEQLF. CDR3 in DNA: TGTGCCAGCAGCACCCCCTGGGGTTGTGAGCAGCTCTTC. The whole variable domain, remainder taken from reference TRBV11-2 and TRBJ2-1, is EAGVAQSPRYKIIEKRQSVAFWCNPISGHATLYWYQQILGQGPKLLIQFQNNGVVDDSQLPKDRFSAERLKGVDSTLKIQPAKLEDSAVYLCASSTPWGCEQLFGPGTRLTVL.